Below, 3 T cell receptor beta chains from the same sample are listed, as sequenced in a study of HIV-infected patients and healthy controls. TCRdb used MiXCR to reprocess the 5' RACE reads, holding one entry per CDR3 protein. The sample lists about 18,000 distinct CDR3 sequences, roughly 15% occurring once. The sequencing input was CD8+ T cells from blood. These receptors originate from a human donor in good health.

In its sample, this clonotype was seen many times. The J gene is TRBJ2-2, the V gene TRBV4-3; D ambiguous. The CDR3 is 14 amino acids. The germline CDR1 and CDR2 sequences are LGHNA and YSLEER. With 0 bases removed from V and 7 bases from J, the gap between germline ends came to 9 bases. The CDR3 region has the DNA TGCGCCAGCAGCCAAGACTGGTTGGGCGGGGAGCTGTTTTTT. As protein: CASSQDWLGGELFF.

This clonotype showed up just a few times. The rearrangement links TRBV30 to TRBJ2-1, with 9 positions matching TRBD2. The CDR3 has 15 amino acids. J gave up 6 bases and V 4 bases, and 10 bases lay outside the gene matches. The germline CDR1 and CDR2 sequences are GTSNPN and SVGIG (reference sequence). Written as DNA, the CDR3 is TGTGCCTGGAATCGGGAGGCGGGGGGGATCAATGAGCAGTTCTTC. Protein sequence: CAWNREAGGINEQFF.

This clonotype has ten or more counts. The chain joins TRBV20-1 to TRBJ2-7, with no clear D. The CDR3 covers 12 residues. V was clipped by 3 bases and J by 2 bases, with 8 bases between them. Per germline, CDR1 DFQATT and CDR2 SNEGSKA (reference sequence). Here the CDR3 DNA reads TGCAGTGCTAGGGGCACCACCTACGAGCAGTACTTC. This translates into CSARGTTYEQYF.